The 9 T cell receptor beta chains reported below all come from one sample, sequenced in a study of cytomegalovirus exposure and HLA in healthy donors. The PCR employed 60 Vbeta primers together with 13 Jbeta primers. The assay was immunoSEQ multiplex PCR, and TCRdb's table has in-frame clones only and misses some. The table includes about 130,000 clones, 74% detected once. Sequenced: PBMCs. The receptors originated from a woman aged 50 to 65 in good health and CMV-seropositive.

J is TRBJ1-2 and V is TRBV21-1; the D segment call TRBD1 is taken from the table without a DNA check. TRBV21-1 is termed a pseudogene. The CDR3 is made up of 12 amino acids. The CDR3 here is CAHRVNSDGYTF. The DNA for the CDR3 is TGTGCCCACAGGGTTAATAGTGATGGCTACACCTTC.

The chain recombines TRBV27 with TRBJ2-4; D unresolved. Germline V gene sequence: CDR1 MNHEY, CDR2 SMNVEV (reference sequence). CDR3 length: 16 residues. With 3 bases removed from V and 0 bases from J, the gap between germline ends came to 12 bases. This CDR3 is CASSFSVEVAKNIQYF. Here the CDR3 DNA reads TGTGCCAGCAGTTTTTCGGTTGAAGTAGCCAAAAACATTCAGTACTTC.

The V and J genes are TRBV2 and TRBJ2-1; 9 positions agree with TRBD2. The CDR3 has 15 amino acids. The V gene end was trimmed by 3 bases and the J gene end by 4 bases; junction bases not matched to a gene: 4. Germline CDR1 is SNHLY and CDR2 is FYNNEI. This CDR3 is CASSERGGGYNEQFF. The CDR3 coding sequence is TGTGCCAGCAGTGAGCGGGGGGGCGGATACAATGAGCAGTTCTTC.

The V call is TRBV2, the J call TRBJ2-1, with 8 bases lining up with TRBD1. CDR3 size: 14 residues. With 4 bases clipped from V and 6 bases from J, the junction kept 5 bases outside the gene matches. The germline CDR1 and CDR2 sequences are SNHLY and FYNNEI. CDR3 residues: CASSVTGGFNEQFF. In DNA, the CDR3 is TGTGCCAGCAGTGTAACAGGGGGATTCAATGAGCAGTTCTTC.

This clone was recorded a few times. The chain uses TRBV5-1 and TRBJ2-6; 10 bases match TRBD1. The ends lost 5 bases at V and 0 bases at J; junction bases unmatched: 5. Germline V gives CDR1 SGHRS, CDR2 YFSETQ. There are 17 residues in the CDR3. DNA of the CDR3: TGCGCCAGCAGATCCGGACAGGGGGTCTCTGGGGCCAACGTCCTGACTTTC. As protein: CASRSGQGVSGANVLTF. Based on the CDR3 plus reference TRBV5-1 and TRBJ2-6, the full variable domain is KAGVTQTPRYLIKTRGQQVTLSCSPISGHRSVSWYQQTPGQGLQFLFEYFSETQRNKGNFPGRFSGRQFSNSRSEMNVSTLELGDSALYLCASRSGQGVSGANVLTFGAGSRLTVL.

The J gene is TRBJ2-2, the V gene TRBV6-6; TRBD2 matches 12 bases. V lost 6 bases to trimming and J lost 5 bases; unmatched junction nucleotides: 7. This CDR3 spans 16 amino acids. The germline gives CDR1 MNHNY, CDR2 SVGAGI (reference sequence). Written as DNA, the CDR3 is TGTGCCAGCAGGTCACTAGCGGGGGGTTCTACCGGGGAGCTGTTTTTT. Translation: CASRSLAGGSTGELFF.

The chain carries TRBV2 and TRBJ1-1; the D is unclear. The V end lost 4 bases, the J end lost 0 bases, and 12 bases lay between the germline ends. CDR1 is SNHLY and CDR2 is FYNNEI in the germline V gene. The length of the CDR3 is 15 residues. This CDR3 is CASSVGTAMNTEAFF. Written as DNA, the CDR3 is TGTGCCAGCAGTGTTGGCACAGCTATGAACACTGAAGCTTTCTTT.

The chain recombines TRBV28 with TRBJ2-3; unclear D gene. Trimming cost V 5 bases and J 0 bases, with 6 bases left between them. Germline CDR1 MDHEN, CDR2 SYDVKM. The CDR3 length is 13 residues. DNA for the CDR3: TGTGCCAGCAGTCCGACAAGCACAGATACGCAGTATTTT. Translating it yields CASSPTSTDTQYF.

This sequence joins TRBV2 and TRBJ2-7; TRBD1 aligns across 10 bases. Germline values: CDR1 SNHLY, CDR2 FYNNEI. The CDR3 is 15 amino acids. V trimming: 7 bases; J trimming: 5 bases; junction bases outside the gene matches: 11. The CDR3 DNA reads as TGTGCCAGCATTAAGACAGGGGGCCGTTTCCACGAGCAGTACTTC. Its translation: CASIKTGGRFHEQYF.